Listed here are 12 T cell receptor beta chains from one sample, sequenced in a study of blood T cell repertoires in COVID-19. Clones were read by immunoSEQ multiplex PCR, and TCRdb kept only the in-frame ones, dropping some. The sample shows 200,000 to 250,000 clones, 80% to 85% of them seen only once. Sequencing used peripheral blood. The receptors originated from a man aged 25-40 years with active or convalescent COVID-19.

The table lists this clone with a few counts. The chain joins TRBV2 to TRBJ1-1, with D possibly being TRBD1 (5 bases). Trimming pared 2 bases from V and 4 bases from J, leaving 11 bases between. The CDR3 runs 14 residues. Germline loops: CDR1 SNHLY, CDR2 FYNNEI. CDR3: CASSEREGRTEAFF. CDR3 in DNA: TGTGCCAGCAGTGAAAGGGAGGGGCGCACTGAAGCTTTCTTT. Full variable domain (outside the CDR3, taken from reference TRBV2 and TRBJ1-1): EPEVTQTPSHQVTQMGQEVILRCVPISNHLYFYWYRQILGQKVEFLVSFYNNEISEKSEIFDDQFSVERPDGSNFTLKIRSTKLEDSAMYFCASSEREGRTEAFFGQGTRLTVV.

The chain uses TRBV5-1 and TRBJ1-2; the match to TRBD1 covers 9 bases. V lost 5 bases to trimming and J lost 8 bases; unmatched junction nucleotides: 10. The CDR3 has 14 amino acids. Germline CDR1 SGHRS, CDR2 YFSETQ. CDR3 coding DNA: TGCGCCAGCAGGTCTGGACAGGGGTTTTTCGGCTACACCTTC. This encodes CASRSGQGFFGYTF. Supplemented by reference TRBV5-1 and TRBJ1-2, the full variable domain reads KAGVTQTPRYLIKTRGQQVTLSCSPISGHRSVSWYQQTPGQGLQFLFEYFSETQRNKGNFPGRFSGRQFSNSRSEMNVSTLELGDSALYLCASRSGQGFFGYTFGSGTRLTVV.

The chain combines TRBV5-1 with TRBJ1-5, with D uncertain. The V gene's germline CDR1 is SGHRS and CDR2 YFSETQ. Trimming left V 0 bases short and J 5 bases short, with 6 bases between. The CDR3 totals 13 residues. As DNA, the CDR3 is TGCGCCAGCAGCTTGGCCGAGCATCAGCCCCAGCATTTT. The encoded protein is CASSLAEHQPQHF.

The DNA for the CDR3 is TGTGCCAGCAGTTTAGGTGAGCGGTGGGAGGAGCAGTTCTTC. This codes for CASSLGERWEEQFF. The V call is TRBV27, the J call TRBJ2-1, with D perhaps TRBD2 (5 bases). Germline V gene lookup returns CDR1 MNHEY and CDR2 SMNVEV (reference sequence). The CDR3 has 14 amino acids. V was cut by 2 bases and J by 10 bases, with 15 bases left in between.

This chain links TRBV2 with TRBJ2-2; 7 nucleotides align to TRBD2. Trimming took 6 bases from V and 7 from J; bases not matched to a gene: 14. Germline lookup yields CDR1 SNHLY and CDR2 FYNNEI. The CDR3 sequence is 16 residues long. The CDR3 DNA follows: TGTGCCAGCAGGGGTGAGGACTTTGGGAGGGGCGGGGAGCTGTTTTTT. It specifies CASRGEDFGRGGELFF.

V usage is TRBV7-9 and J usage is TRBJ2-7, with 7 nucleotides matching TRBD2. This CDR3 spans 14 amino acids. The V and J ends lost 5 bases and 2 bases, in that order; junction bases with no gene match: 6. Looked up from germline, CDR1 is SEHNR and CDR2 is FQNEAQ (reference sequence). The CDR3, as DNA: TGTGCCAGCAGCCCCCCGGGGGGTCCCTACGAGCAGTACTTC. The encoded protein is CASSPPGGPYEQYF.

This sequence joins TRBV3-1 (or the pseudogene TRBV3-2) and TRBJ1-1, with D possibly being TRBD1 (6 bases). The V end lost 4 bases, the J end lost 7 bases, and 13 bases lay between the germline ends. This CDR3 contains 13 residues. Germline lookup yields CDR1 LGHDT and CDR2 YNNKEL (reference sequence). The CDR3 protein is CASSRRGAGEAFF. The CDR3 DNA reads TGTGCCAGCAGCCGGCGGGGGGCTGGTGAAGCTTTCTTT.

The V gene is TRBV5-6, the J gene TRBJ1-4; D call uncertain. V lost 1 base to trimming and J lost 0 bases, with 10 bases between them. This CDR3 region has 16 residues. Germline CDR1 and CDR2: SGHDT and YYEEEE. The CDR3 bases are TGTGCCAGCAGCTTGACCGGGATAACAACTAATGAAAAACTGTTTTTT. Its translation: CASSLTGITTNEKLFF.

To note about this clone: One base away lies a much larger clone, so this may be a sequencing read error. The chain couples TRBV28 to TRBJ2-7; D remains ambiguous. The germline V gene encodes CDR1 MDHEN and CDR2 SYDVKM. The CDR3 has 12 residues. Trimming cost V 5 bases and J 3 bases, with 8 bases left between them. CDR3 nucleotide sequence: TGTGCCAGCAGTCCGGAGAGCTACGAGCAGTACTTC. Encoded protein: CASSPESYEQYF. Supplemented by reference TRBV28 and TRBJ2-7, the full variable domain reads DVKVTQSSRYLVKRTGEKVFLECVQDMDHENMFWYRQDPGLGLRLIYFSYDVKMKEKGDIPEGYSVSREKKERFSLILESASTNQTSMYLCASSPESYEQYFGPGTRLTVT.

This chain uses TRBV19 with TRBJ1-1; no reliable D call. The V gene's germline CDR1 is LNHDA and CDR2 SQIVND (reference sequence). V lost 5 bases to trimming and J lost 1 base, with 8 bases between them. The CDR3 runs to 13 residues. The CDR3 spells CASSATANTEAFF. Here the CDR3 DNA reads TGTGCCAGTAGTGCTACAGCGAACACTGAAGCTTTCTTT.

A single count supports this clone. The chain couples TRBV28 to TRBJ1-5; D may be TRBD1 (6 bases). Germline CDR1 MDHEN, CDR2 SYDVKM. V lost 6 bases and J 3 bases, leaving 15 bases between the germline ends. This CDR3 comprises 15 residues. CDR3 in DNA: TGTGCCAGCAGCTGGGGACAATTATACAATCAGCCCCAGCATTTT. This gives the protein CASSWGQLYNQPQHF. Combining the CDR3 with reference TRBV28 and TRBJ1-5 gives the whole variable domain DVKVTQSSRYLVKRTGEKVFLECVQDMDHENMFWYRQDPGLGLRLIYFSYDVKMKEKGDIPEGYSVSREKKERFSLILESASTNQTSMYLCASSWGQLYNQPQHFGDGTRLSIL.

The chain uses TRBV11-2 and TRBJ2-6; 7 positions match TRBD2. CDR1 and CDR2 from the germline V gene are SGHAT and FQNNGV. The J segment lost 4 bases and the V segment lost 5 bases, leaving 11 bases of the junction unmatched. The CDR3 covers 17 residues. The CDR3 sequence is CASSKLPGGLGANVLTF. The CDR3 nucleotides are TGTGCCAGCAGCAAATTGCCGGGGGGTCTGGGGGCCAACGTCCTGACTTTC.